The sequence of this TCR beta chain was determined in a study of T cell responses to AZD1222 COVID-19 vaccine (dated by TCRdb to the early 2020s). Background for the entire study: AZD1222 recipients whose second dose came at about 4 weeks and those whose second dose came at about 12 weeks were combined into one group, since spike-specific TCR depth and breadth did not differ between the two schedules. TCR sequencing covered over 230 trial participants: 207 given two doses of AZD1222 and around 25 given two doses of MenACWY control vaccine. Trial participants were enrolled into age subgroups of 18-55, 56-69 and 70-plus years, which contained about 160, 30 and 59 TCR-sequenced participants, respectively. The full study reports these points: Because no day 14 peak-response samples were available, repertoires were characterized only after the peak T cell response. Reportedly, almost half of the unique spike-specific TCRs recognized epitopes lying outside the regions that are mutated in the B.1.351 and B.1.1.7 variants. Spike-specific TCR breadth and depth rose significantly after two AZD1222 doses compared with day 0 and with MenACWY recipients. CD4 TCRs associated with the vaccine covered the entire spike protein, and the dominant responses were in regions 160-218 and 743-854. Participants were mostly white British and included more females than males, and it was suggested by the authors that clonal diversity may have been underestimated. Conclusions about previously exposed vaccinees are limited because only six or seven AZD1222 recipients were SARS-CoV-2 seropositive at baseline. In the small 56-69-year group, the increase in depth fell short of significance, most likely because of low power.

Concerning this clone itself: Its recognized antigen is unknown. No much larger clone exists at a distance of one base, and base qualities are not known.

The time point tag for this specimen amounts to: baseline before first vaccination. Vaccinee samples were obtained from the UK trials COV001 and COV002, which included a single-blind randomized controlled phase 2/3 trial of AZD1222 (ChAdOx1 nCoV-19) in healthy adults. For TCRbeta chain sequencing, PBMC samples from trial participants were taken at day 0 and at day 28 after the second dose. From the cysteine through the phenylalanine, the CDR3 covers 14 amino acids. The DNA shown is the 42-base CDR3, in frame from base 1. V is shortened by 3 bases, J by 5 bases, and the region joining them spans 11 bases. Per the germline V gene, MDHEN is the CDR1 and SYDVKM is the CDR2. The CDR3 regions of human TCRbeta chains were subjected to immunosequencing. For the original study's pipeline: Repertoire TCRs were checked for matches against a reference library of SARS-CoV-2-specific TCRs that had been generated using the MIRA antigen-specificity platform. Breadth was defined as the fraction of unique TCRs that were SARS-CoV-2-associated, and depth was defined as the fraction of total T cells that were SARS-CoV-2-associated. Using the MIRA data, each spike-specific TCR was mapped to the spike region that the TCR reacts to and placed in a CD4 or CD8 class. Log10-transformed breadth and depth values were compared by one-way ANOVA with Sidak's multiple comparisons tests. TCRdb provides this immuneACCESS table in a form limited to in-frame rearrangements. Some clones are lacking; in checked studies, under half of them reflect an unresolved V gene, and why the rest are absent is not known. V, J and clone size are taken as reported in that table, and D and trimming were inferred from the DNA itself. The sample data list approximately 150,000 clones, and about 91% of these were observed just once. The ten largest make up more than 1.2% of the sample.

The material was peripheral blood, obtained on day 0 of AZD1222 vaccination. The receptor's source is an adult in good health. The rearrangement combines TRBV28 with TRBJ2-1, with TRBD1 as a weak D call on 6 bases. The DNA reads TGTGCCAGCAGTTTCAGGGGTCGGGACAATGAGCAGTTCTTC. This is translated as CASSFRGRDNEQFF.